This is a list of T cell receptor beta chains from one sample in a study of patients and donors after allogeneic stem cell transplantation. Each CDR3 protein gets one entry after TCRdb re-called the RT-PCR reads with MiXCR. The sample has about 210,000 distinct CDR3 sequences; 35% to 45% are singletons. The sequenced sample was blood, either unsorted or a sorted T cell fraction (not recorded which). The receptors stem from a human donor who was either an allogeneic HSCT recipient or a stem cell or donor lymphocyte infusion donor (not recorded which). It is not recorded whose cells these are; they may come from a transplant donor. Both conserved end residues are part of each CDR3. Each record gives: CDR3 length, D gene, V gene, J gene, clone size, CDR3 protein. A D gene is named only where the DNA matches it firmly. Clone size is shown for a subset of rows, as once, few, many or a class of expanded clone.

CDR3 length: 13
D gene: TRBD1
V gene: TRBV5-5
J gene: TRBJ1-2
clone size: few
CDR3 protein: CASRRTGNYGYTF

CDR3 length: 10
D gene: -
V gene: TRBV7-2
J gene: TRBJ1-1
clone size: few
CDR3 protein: CASAFSEAFF

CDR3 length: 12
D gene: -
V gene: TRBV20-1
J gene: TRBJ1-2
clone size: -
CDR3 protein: CSARRRDYGYTF

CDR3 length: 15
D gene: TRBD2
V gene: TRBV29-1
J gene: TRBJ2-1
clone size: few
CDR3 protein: CSVEPSGGHYNEQFF

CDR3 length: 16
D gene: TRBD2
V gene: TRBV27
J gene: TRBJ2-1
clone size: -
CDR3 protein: CASSLTTSGGANEQFF

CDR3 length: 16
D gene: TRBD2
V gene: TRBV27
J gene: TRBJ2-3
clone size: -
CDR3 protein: CASTLVLAGGPSTQYF

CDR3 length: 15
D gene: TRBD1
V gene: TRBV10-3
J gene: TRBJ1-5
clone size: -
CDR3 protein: CAISDDRDPNQPQHF

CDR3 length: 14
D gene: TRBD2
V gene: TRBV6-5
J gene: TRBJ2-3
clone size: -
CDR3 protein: CASSPAGYTDTQYF

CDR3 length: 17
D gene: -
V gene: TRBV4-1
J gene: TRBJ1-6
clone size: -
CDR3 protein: CASSQGRGGSYNSPLHF

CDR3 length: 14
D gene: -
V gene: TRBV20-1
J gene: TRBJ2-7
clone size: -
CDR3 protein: CSANDAGATYEQYF

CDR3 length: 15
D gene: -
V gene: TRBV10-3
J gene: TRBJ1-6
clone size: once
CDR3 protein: CAISESHTPLAPLHF

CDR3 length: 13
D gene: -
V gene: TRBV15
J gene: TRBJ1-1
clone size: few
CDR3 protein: CATSGDTNTEAFF

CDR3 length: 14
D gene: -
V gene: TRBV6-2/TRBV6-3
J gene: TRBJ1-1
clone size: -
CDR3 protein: CASNRRGENTEAFF

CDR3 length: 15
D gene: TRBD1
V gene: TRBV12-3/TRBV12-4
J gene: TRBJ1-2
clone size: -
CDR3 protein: CASSSLQGAHYGYTF

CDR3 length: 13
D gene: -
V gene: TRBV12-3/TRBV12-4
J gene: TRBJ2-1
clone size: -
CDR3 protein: CASSSVQGTEQFF

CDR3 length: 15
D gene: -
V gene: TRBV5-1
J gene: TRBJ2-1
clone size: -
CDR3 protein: CASSLRGVPPNEQFF

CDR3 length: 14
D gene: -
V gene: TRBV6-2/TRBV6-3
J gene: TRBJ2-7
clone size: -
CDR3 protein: CASSRYPSSYEQYF

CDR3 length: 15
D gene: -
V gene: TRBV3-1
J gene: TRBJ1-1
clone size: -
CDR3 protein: CASSPFTGPNTEAFF

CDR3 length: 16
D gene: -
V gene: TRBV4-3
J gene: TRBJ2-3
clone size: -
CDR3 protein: CASSLALHLGADTQYF

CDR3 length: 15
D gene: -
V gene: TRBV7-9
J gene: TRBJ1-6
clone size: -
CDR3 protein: CASSLEEGLYSPLHF

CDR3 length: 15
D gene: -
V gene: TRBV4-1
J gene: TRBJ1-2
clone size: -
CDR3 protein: CASSRPQGSVRGYTF

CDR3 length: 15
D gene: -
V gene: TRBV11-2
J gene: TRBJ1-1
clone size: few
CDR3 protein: CASSPISGLNTEAFF

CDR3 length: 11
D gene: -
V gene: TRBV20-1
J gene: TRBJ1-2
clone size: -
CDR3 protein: CSAPRLNLYTF

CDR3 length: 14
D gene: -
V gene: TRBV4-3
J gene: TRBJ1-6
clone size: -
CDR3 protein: CASSRPGVNSPLHF

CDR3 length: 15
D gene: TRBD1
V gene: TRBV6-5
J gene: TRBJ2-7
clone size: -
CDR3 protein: CASSYSWTGSYEQYF

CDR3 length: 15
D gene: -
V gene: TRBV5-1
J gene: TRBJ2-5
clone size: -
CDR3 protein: CASSLRAYSQETQYF

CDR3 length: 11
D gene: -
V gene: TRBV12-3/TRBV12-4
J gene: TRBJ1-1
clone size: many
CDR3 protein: CASSLRGEAFF

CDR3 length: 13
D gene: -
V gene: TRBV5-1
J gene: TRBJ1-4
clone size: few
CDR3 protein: CASSGRPNEKLFF

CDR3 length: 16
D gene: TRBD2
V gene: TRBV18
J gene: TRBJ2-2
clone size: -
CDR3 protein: CASSPGLPANTGELFF

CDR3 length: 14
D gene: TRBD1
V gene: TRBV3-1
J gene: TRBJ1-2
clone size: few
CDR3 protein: CASSQGKTGGGYTF

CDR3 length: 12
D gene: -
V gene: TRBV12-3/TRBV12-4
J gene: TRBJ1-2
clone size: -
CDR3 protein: CASSQGYYGYTF

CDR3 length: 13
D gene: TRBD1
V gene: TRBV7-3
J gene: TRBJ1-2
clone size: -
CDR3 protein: CASSPGQHYGYTF

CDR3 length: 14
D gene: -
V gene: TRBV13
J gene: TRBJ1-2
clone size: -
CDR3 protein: CASSLHSGYYGYTF

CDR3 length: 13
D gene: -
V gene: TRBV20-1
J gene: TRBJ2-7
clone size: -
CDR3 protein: CSASIPSFYEQYF

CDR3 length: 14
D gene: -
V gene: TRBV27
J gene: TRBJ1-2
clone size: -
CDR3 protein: CASSFGRGQSSYTF

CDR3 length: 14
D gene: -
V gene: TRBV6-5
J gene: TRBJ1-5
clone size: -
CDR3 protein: CASSYAGVGQPQHF

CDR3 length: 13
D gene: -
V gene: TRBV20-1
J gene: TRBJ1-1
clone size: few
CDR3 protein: CSARVRRNTEAFF

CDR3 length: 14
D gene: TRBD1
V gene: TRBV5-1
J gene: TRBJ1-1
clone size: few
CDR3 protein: CASSSTGERTEAFF

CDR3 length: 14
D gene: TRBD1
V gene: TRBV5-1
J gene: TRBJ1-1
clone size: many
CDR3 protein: CASSLGTANTEAFF

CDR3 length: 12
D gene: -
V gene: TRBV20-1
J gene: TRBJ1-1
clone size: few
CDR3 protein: CSASEREIEAFF

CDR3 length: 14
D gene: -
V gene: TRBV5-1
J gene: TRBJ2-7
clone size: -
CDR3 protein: CASSSEDFSYEQYF

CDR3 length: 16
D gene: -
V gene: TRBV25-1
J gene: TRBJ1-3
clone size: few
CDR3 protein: CASSVWQGPSGNTIYF

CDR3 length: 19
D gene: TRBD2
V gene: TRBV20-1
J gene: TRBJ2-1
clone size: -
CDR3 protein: CSAGNRLAGGVSSYNEQFF

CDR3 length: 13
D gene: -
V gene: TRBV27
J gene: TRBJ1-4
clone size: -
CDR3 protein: CASAAGSREKLFF

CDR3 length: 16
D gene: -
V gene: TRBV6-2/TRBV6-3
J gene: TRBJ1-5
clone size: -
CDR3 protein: CASRRTWGGLNQPQHF

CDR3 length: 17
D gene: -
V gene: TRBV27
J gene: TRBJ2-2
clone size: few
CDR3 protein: CASTTDGQTTNTGELFF

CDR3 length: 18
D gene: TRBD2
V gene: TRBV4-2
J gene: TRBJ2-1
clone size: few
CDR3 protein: CASSQAGNERGIYNEQFF

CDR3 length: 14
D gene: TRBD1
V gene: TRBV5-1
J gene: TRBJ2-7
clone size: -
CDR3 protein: CASSLGTGGYEQYF

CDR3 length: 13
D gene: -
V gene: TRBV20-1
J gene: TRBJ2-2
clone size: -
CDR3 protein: CSAWGLHTGELFF